The T cell receptor (beta chain) described here comes from a study of control samples from healthy donors and cancer patients. Method: immunoSEQ multiplex PCR; TCRdb's copy keeps in-frame clones and lacks some. Of about 150,000 clones listed, 85% to 95% are singletons. Sequences were obtained from PBMCs. The receptor was derived from a man aged 55 to 70 with colorectal cancer.

The CDR3 here is CSAFRVTEAFF. In nucleotides, the CDR3 is TGCAGTGCTTTCAGGGTTACTGAAGCTTTCTTT. The chain links TRBV20-1 to TRBJ1-1; TRBD1 is a possible D gene (5 bases). CDR1 and CDR2 (germline): DFQATT, SNEGSKA (reference sequence). CDR3 length: 11 amino acids. V gave up 5 bases and J gave up 5 bases, with 9 bases separating them.